This TCR beta chain was documented in a study of graft-versus-host responses after intestinal transplantation. Germline assignment: CDR1 GTSNPN and CDR2 SVGIG (reference sequence). The CDR3 is 13 amino acids. V was cut by 1 base and J by 4 bases, with 10 bases left in between. Clones were read by immunoSEQ multiplex PCR, and TCRdb kept only the in-frame ones, dropping some. The profile shows nearly 25,000 clones, about 40% of them singletons. Source: alloreactive CD4+ T cells from a mixed lymphocyte reaction culture, taken before intestinal transplant. Subset given: CFSE-low proliferating T cells sorted from approximately 6-day pre-transplant mixed lymphocyte reaction (GvH or HvG direction). The sequence derives from a human patient who received an intestinal transplant. V and J are TRBV30 and TRBJ1-1, with D possibly matching TRBD1 (5 bases). The chain's CDR3 is CAWSDRWGTEAFF. CDR3 in DNA: TGTGCCTGGAGTGACAGGTGGGGCACTGAAGCTTTCTTT.